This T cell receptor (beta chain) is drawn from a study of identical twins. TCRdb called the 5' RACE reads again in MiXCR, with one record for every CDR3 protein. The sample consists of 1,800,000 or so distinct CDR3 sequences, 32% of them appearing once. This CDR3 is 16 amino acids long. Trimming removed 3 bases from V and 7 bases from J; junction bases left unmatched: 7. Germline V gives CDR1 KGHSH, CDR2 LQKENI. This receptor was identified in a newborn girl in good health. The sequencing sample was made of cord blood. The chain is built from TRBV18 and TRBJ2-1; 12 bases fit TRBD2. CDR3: CASSPQTSGGGNEQFF. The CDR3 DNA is TGTGCCAGCTCACCTCAGACTAGCGGGGGCGGGAATGAGCAGTTCTTC.